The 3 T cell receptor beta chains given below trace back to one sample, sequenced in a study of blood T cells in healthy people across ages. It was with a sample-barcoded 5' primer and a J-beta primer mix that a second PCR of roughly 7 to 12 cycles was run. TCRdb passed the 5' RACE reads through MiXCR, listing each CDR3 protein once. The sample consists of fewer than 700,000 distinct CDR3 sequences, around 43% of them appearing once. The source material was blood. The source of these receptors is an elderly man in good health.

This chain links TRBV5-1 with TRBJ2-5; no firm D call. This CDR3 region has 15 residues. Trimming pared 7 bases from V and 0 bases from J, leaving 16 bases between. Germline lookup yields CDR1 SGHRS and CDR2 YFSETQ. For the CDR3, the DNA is TGCGCCAGCGGCAAAATTAGCAGGAACCAAGAGACCCAGTACTTC. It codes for CASGKISRNQETQYF.

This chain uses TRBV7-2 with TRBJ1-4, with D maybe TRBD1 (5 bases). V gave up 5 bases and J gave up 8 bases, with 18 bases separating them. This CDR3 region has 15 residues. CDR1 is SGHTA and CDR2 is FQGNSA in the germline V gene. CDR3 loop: CASSLGQGSDEKLFF. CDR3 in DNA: TGTGCCAGCAGCCTCGGGCAGGGCTCGGACGAAAAACTGTTTTTT.

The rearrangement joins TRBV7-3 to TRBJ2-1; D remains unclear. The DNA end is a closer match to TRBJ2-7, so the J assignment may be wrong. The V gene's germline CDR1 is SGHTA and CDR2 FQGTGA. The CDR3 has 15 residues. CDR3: CASSPYLSSYNEQYF. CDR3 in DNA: TGTGCCAGCAGCCCGTACTTGAGCTCCTACAATGAGCAGTACTTC.